This T cell receptor (beta chain) was sequenced in a study of CD8 T cells in ankylosing spondylitis. Study results and limitations: Some of these motif variants have turned up before, in reports on reactive arthritis synovial fluid and blood. A TCR beta motif of seven or eight highly homologous variants appeared characteristic of ankylosing spondylitis blood.

TCRdb re-called the 5' RACE reads through MiXCR, storing one row per CDR3 protein. The data show about 220,000 distinct CDR3 sequences, around 7.9% seen once. This clonotype was recorded at least ten times. As yet, its antigen is unknown. Germline CDR1 is SGHVS and CDR2 is FNYEAQ. With 5 bases clipped from V and 0 bases from J, the junction kept 12 bases outside the gene matches. The CDR3 extends over 18 amino acids. V and J are TRBV7-6 and TRBJ1-1; 10 bases align to TRBD1. The receptor was derived from a male donor with ankylosing spondylitis. The sample comprised blood, either unsorted or a sorted T cell fraction (not recorded which). This chain's CDR3 is CASSGTPGQGPMNTEAFF. CDR3 coding DNA: TGTGCCAGCAGCGGCACACCGGGACAGGGGCCTATGAACACTGAAGCTTTCTTT.